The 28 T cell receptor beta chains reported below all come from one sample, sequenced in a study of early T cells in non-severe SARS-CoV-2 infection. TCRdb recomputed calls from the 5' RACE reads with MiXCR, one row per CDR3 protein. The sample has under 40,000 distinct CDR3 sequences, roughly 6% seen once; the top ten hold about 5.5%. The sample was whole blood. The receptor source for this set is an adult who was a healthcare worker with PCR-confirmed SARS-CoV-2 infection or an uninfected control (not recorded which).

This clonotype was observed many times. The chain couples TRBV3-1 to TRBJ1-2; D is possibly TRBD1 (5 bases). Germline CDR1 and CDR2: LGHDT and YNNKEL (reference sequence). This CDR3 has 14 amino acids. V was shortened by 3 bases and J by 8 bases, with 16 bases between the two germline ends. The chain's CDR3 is CASSQAGKIGGYTF. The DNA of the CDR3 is TGTGCCAGCAGCCAGGCAGGGAAAATTGGAGGCTACACCTTC.

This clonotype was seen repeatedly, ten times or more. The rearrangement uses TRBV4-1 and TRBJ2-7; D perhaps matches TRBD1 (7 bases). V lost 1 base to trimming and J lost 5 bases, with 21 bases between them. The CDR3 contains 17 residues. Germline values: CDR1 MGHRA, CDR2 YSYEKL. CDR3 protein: CASSQGGLGQGGNEQYF. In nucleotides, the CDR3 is TGCGCCAGCAGCCAAGGCGGGCTGGGGCAGGGGGGCAACGAGCAGTACTTC.

The CDR3 DNA sequence: TGCAGCGTCGCTTGGGGCGACGAGCAGTACTTC. This encodes CSVAWGDEQYF. This rearrangement joins TRBV29-1 to TRBJ2-7; a weak D match, TRBD1 (5 bases). Germline V CDR1 and CDR2: SQVTM, ANQGSEA. The CDR3 consists of 11 residues. Between the trimmed V and J ends, which lost 6 bases and 5 bases, there was a span of 11 bases.

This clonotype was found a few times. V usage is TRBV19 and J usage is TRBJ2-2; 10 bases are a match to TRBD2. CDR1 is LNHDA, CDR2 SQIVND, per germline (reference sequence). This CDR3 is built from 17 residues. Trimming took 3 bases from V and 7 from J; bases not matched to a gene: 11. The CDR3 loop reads CASSITSGTWFRGELFF. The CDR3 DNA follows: TGTGCCAGTAGTATTACTAGCGGGACATGGTTTCGCGGGGAGCTGTTTTTT.

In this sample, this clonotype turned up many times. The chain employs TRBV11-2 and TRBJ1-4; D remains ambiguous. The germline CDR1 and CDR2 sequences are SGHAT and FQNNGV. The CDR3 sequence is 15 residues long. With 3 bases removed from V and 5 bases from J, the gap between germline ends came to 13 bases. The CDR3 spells CASSFTGNQNEKLFF. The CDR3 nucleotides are TGTGCCAGCAGCTTTACCGGGAACCAAAATGAAAAACTGTTTTTT.

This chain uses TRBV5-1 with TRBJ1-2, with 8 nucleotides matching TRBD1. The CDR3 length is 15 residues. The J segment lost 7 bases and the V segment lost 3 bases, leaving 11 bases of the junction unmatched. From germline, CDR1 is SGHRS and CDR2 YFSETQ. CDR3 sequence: CASSSGTGEGSGYTF. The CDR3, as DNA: TGCGCCAGCAGCTCCGGGACAGGAGAGGGAAGTGGCTACACCTTC.

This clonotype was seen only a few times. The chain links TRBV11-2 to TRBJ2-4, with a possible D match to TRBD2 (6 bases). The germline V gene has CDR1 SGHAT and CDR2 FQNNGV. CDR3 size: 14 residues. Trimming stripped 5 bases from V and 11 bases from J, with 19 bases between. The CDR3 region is CASSPMSLAGFQYF. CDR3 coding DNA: TGTGCCAGCAGCCCTATGTCTTTGGCGGGATTTCAGTACTTC.

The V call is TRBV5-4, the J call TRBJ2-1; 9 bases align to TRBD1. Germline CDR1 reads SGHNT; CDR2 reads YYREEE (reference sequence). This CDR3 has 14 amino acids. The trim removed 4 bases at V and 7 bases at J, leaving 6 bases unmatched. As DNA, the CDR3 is TGTGCCAGCAGCCTTGGGGACAGGGATAATGAGCAGTTCTTC. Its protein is CASSLGDRDNEQFF. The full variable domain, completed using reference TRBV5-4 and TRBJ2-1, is ETGVTQSPTHLIKTRGQQVTLRCSSQSGHNTVSWYQQALGQGPQFIFQYYREEENGRGNFPPRFSGLQFPNYSSELNVNALELDDSALYLCASSLGDRDNEQFFGPGTRLTVL.

CDR3 bases: TGCAGTGCTAGACTAGCGGGAGGGCCCCGGGGCACAGATACGCAGTATTTT. Translating gives CSARLAGGPRGTDTQYF. The chain employs TRBV20-1 and TRBJ2-3, with 12 nucleotides matching TRBD2. The CDR3 has 17 amino acids. The trim removed 2 bases at V and 1 base at J, leaving 7 bases unmatched. Germline V lookup: CDR1 DFQATT, CDR2 SNEGSKA (reference sequence).

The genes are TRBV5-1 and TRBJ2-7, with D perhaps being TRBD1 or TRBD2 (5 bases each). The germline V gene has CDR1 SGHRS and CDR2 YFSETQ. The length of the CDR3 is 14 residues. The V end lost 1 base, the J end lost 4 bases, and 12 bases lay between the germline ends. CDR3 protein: CASSLNGADYEQYF. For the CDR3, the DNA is TGCGCCAGCAGCTTGAACGGGGCTGATTACGAGCAGTACTTC.

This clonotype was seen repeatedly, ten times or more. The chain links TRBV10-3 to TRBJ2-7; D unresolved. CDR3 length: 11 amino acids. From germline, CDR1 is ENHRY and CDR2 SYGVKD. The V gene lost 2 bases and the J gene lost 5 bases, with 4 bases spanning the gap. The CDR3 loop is CAISEANEQYF. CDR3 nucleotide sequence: TGTGCCATCAGTGAGGCGAACGAGCAGTACTTC.

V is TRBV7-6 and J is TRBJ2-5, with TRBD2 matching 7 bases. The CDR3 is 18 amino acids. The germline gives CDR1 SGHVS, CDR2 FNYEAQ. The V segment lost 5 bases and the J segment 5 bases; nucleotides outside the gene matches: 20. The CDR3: CASSHPRLGGRAQETQYF. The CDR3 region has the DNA TGTGCCAGCAGCCATCCCCGACTGGGGGGGAGGGCCCAGGAGACCCAGTACTTC.

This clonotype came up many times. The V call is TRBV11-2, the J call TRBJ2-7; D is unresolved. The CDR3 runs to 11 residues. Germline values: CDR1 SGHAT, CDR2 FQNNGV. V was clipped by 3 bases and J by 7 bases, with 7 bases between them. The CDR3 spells CASSFHTEQYF. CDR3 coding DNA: TGTGCCAGCAGCTTTCACACGGAGCAGTACTTC.

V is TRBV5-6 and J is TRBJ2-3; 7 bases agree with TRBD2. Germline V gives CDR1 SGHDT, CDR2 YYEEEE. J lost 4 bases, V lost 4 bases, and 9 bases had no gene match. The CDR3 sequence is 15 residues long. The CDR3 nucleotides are TGTGCCAGCAGCCCAGGACTAGGTATTGCAGATACGCAGTATTTT. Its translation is CASSPGLGIADTQYF. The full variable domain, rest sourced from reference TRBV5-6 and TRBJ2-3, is DAGVTQSPTHLIKTRGQQVTLRCSPKSGHDTVSWYQQALGQGPQFIFQYYEEEERQRGNFPDRFSGHQFPNYSSELNVNALLLGDSALYLCASSPGLGIADTQYFGPGTRLTVL.

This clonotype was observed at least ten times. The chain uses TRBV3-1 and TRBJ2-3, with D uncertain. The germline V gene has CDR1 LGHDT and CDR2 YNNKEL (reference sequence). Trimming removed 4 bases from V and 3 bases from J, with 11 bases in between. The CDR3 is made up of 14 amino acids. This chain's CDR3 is CASSRQSLTDTQYF. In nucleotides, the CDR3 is TGTGCCAGCAGCCGCCAATCCTTAACAGATACGCAGTATTTT.

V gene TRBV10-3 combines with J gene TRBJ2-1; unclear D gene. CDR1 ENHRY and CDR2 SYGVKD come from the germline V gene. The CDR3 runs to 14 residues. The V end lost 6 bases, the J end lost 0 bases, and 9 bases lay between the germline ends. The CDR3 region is CAISETSSYNEQFF. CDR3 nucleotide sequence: TGTGCCATCAGCGAGACGAGCTCCTACAATGAGCAGTTCTTC.

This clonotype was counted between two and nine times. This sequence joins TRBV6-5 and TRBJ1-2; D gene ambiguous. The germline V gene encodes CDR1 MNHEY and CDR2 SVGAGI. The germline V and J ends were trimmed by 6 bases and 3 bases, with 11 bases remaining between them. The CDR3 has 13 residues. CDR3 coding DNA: TGTGCCAGCAGCCCCGTCCCCCACTATGGCTACACCTTC. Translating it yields CASSPVPHYGYTF.

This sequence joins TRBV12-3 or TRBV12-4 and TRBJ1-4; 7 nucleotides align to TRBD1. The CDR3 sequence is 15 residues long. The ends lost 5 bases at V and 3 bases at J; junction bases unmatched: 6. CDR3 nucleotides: TGTGCCAGCAGTGGGGACAGATGGGCTAATGAAAAACTGTTTTTT. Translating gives CASSGDRWANEKLFF.

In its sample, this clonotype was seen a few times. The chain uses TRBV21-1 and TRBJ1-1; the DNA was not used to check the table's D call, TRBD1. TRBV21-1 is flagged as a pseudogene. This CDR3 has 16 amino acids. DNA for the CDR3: TGTGCCAGCAGCATGGTGGGGCCTAACGGTGAGACTGAAGCTTTCTTT. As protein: CASSMVGPNGETEAFF.

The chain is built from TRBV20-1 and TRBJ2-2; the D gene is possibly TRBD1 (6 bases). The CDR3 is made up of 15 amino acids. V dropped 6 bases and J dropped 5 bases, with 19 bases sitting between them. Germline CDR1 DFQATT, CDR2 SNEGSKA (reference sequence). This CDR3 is CSATRTDVVTGELFF. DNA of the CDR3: TGCAGTGCAACCCGGACAGATGTGGTTACCGGGGAGCTGTTTTTT.

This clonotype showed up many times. Here the CDR3 reads CSDAGAHSYNEQFF. CDR3 nucleotide sequence: TGCAGTGACGCGGGAGCACACTCCTACAATGAGCAGTTCTTC. The chain has TRBV20-1 and TRBJ2-1, with 7 bases fitting TRBD2. The V segment lost 7 bases and the J segment 0 bases; nucleotides outside the gene matches: 6. CDR1 is DFQATT and CDR2 is SNEGSKA in the germline V gene (reference sequence). CDR3 length: 14 amino acids.

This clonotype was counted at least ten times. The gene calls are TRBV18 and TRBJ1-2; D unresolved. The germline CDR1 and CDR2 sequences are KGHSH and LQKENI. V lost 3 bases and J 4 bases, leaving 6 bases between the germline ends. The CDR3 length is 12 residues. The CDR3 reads CASSPAGYGYTF. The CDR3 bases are TGTGCCAGCTCACCGGCGGGCTATGGCTACACCTTC.

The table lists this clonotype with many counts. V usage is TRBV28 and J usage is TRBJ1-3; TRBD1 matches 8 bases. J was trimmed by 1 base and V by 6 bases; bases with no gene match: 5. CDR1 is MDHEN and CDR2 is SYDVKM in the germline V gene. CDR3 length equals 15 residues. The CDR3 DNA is TGTGCCAGCAGATCCAGGGGGCTATCTGGAAACACCATATATTTT. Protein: CASRSRGLSGNTIYF.

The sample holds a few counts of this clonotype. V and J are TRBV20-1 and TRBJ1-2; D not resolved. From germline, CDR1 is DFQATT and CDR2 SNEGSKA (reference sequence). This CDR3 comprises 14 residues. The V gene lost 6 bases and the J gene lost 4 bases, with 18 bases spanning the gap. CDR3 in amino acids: CSAVFVGSIYGYTF. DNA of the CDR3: TGCAGTGCCGTTTTCGTTGGCAGCATCTATGGCTACACCTTC.

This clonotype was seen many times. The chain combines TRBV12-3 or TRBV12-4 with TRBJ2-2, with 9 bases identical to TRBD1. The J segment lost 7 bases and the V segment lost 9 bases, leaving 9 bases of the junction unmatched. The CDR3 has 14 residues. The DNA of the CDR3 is TGTGCCAGTGGGGCGGGACAGGGATTCGGGGAGCTGTTTTTT. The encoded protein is CASGAGQGFGELFF.

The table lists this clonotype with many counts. The CDR3 reads CASSLEWPLFF. The CDR3 region has the DNA TGTGCCAGCAGTTTGGAGTGGCCCCTGTTCTTC. The rearrangement uses TRBV28 and TRBJ2-1; D ambiguous. The CDR3 is 11 residues long. From germline, CDR1 is MDHEN and CDR2 SYDVKM. Trimming pared 3 bases from V and 15 bases from J, leaving 12 bases between. Complete variable domain (other parts from reference TRBV28 and TRBJ2-1): DVKVTQSSRYLVKRTGEKVFLECVQDMDHENMFWYRQDPGLGLRLIYFSYDVKMKEKGDIPEGYSVSREKKERFSLILESASTNQTSMYLCASSLEWPLFFGPGTRLTVL.

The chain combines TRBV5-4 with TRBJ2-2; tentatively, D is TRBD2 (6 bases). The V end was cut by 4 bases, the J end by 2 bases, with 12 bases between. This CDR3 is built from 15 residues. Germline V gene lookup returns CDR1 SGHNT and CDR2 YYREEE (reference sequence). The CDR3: CASSPAGLNTGELFF. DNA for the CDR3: TGTGCCAGCAGCCCTGCGGGACTTAACACCGGGGAGCTGTTTTTT.

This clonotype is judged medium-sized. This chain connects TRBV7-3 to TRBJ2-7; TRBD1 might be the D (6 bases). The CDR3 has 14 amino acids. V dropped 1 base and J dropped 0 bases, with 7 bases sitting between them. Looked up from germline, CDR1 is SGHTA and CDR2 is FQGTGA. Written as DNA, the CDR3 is TGTGCCAGCAGCTTAAGGACAGCCTCCTACGAGCAGTACTTC. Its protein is CASSLRTASYEQYF.